Sequencing of this T cell receptor beta chain was carried out in a study of CD8+CD57+ T cells in acquired aplastic anemia. Study in general: On average, sorted CD4+ and CD8+ cells gave 3.2 ug of DNA. As sequenced from healthy donors, CD4+ cells averaged roughly 11 million reads.

TCR beta VDJ and CDR3 profiling used genomic DNA as template. TCRdb processed the reads anew with MiXCR; each CDR3 protein has one entry. Of just over 400,000 distinct CDR3 sequences detected, around 68% appear once; the ten largest clones hold 3% to 5%. Whole-study results and caveats: The number of CD8+ CDR3 sequences shared by patients and controls was roughly 31.

Of note for this clonotype: The antigen is unknown. Sequence at one end of the junction differs from germline and may be a read error.

Germline values: CDR1 WNHNN, CDR2 SYGVQD (reference sequence). The CDR3 is 14 amino acids. Sequenced: sorted CD4+, CD8+, or CD8+CD57+ T cells (not recorded which) from PBMCs. The J gene is TRBJ2-2, the V gene TRBV10-1; D not resolved. This TCR came from a human donor in good health, serving as a control. The CDR3 DNA is TGTGCCAGCAGTCCTCACCGGTACACCGGGGAGCTGTTTTTT. Protein product: CASSPHRYTGELFF.